This T cell receptor beta chain was captured in a study of blood T cell repertoires in COVID-19. This clone showed up just once. Trimming pared 4 bases from V and 4 bases from J, leaving 13 bases between. The CDR3 sequence is 15 residues long. Germline assignment: CDR1 MNHEY and CDR2 SMNVEV (reference sequence). Assay: immunoSEQ multiplex PCR; the TCRdb copy retains only in-frame clones and omits some. The repertoire holds about 320,000 clones, with approximately 88% as singletons. This chain links TRBV27 with TRBJ1-4; no firm D call. The clonotype comes from a woman aged 25 to 39 with COVID-19, enrolled during active disease. The specimen was peripheral blood. The CDR3 here is CASSSGVRVNEKLFF. The CDR3 DNA reads TGTGCCAGCAGTTCCGGGGTACGGGTTAATGAAAAACTGTTTTTT.